One T cell receptor (beta chain) is described in this entry. Profiled with immunoSEQ multiplex PCR; TCRdb holds only in-frame clones, not every one. The top ten clones hold under 6.5% of a sample with about 300,000 clones, nearly 90% of them seen once. Enrollees, roughly 18 to 95 years old, lived in approximately 25 US areas. Symptom resolution, clearance, or two negative PCRs marked donors in Cohort 3 as recovered. This sample is part of a study of blood T cell repertoires in COVID-19. The overall study: Sources were T cells, B-cell-depleted T cells, or PBMCs; the material itself was cDNA or gDNA.

V lost 4 bases and J lost 9; bases outside the gene matches: 6. The germline V gene encodes CDR1 LGHDT and CDR2 YNNKEL (reference sequence). The CDR3 extends over 14 amino acids. The chain is built from TRBV3-1 (or the pseudogene TRBV3-2) and TRBJ1-6, with 7 bases aligning to TRBD1. Sequences were obtained from PBMCs or T cells enriched from blood (not recorded which). The clonotype was recovered from a woman aged 25 to 39 who had recovered from COVID-19. CDR3 nucleotide sequence: TGTGCCAGCAGCCTTACAGGGGTACGTTCACCCCTCCACTTT. As protein: CASSLTGVRSPLHF.